The 5 T cell receptor beta chains below all came from one sample that was sequenced in a study of Ad26.COV2.S vaccination and SARS-CoV-2 variants. Specified treatment: around 19 received Ad26.COV2.S at low or high dose, single or two shots; 5 received placebo; per-sample allocation not given. Sample collection was performed on day 63 after the first vaccine or placebo injection. Repertoires were generated with immunoSEQ multiplex PCR, while TCRdb's copy carries only in-frame clones and drops some. The repertoire consists of roughly 420,000 clones, with roughly 88% occurring once and the leading ten covering approximately 4%. Sequenced material: peripheral blood, taken in a trial of Ad26.COV2.S vaccine versus placebo. The source is a person between 18 and 65 years old who received the Ad26.COV2.S COVID-19 vaccine or a placebo.

The V gene is TRBV6-6, the J gene TRBJ1-2; 9 bases match TRBD1. The CDR3 runs 14 residues. Germline loops: CDR1 MNHNY, CDR2 SVGAGI (reference sequence). Trimming cost V 2 bases and J 4 bases; bases outside gene matches: 2. CDR3 amino acids: CASSYRDRAYGYTF. DNA for the CDR3: TGTGCCAGCAGTTACCGGGACAGGGCCTATGGCTACACCTTC.

The chain has TRBV4-1 and TRBJ2-3; 8 nucleotides agree with TRBD2. Germline CDR1 is MGHRA and CDR2 is YSYEKL. The CDR3 covers 16 residues. Losses at the gene ends were 3 bases for V and 1 base for J; bases not matched to a gene: 6. The CDR3 reads CASSQTVGGGTDTQYF. CDR3 in DNA: TGCGCCAGCAGCCAGACTGTCGGGGGGGGCACAGATACGCAGTATTTT.

The rearrangement uses TRBV7-2 and TRBJ2-1; D call uncertain. V lost 1 base and J 6 bases, leaving 10 bases between the germline ends. The CDR3 totals 14 residues. Germline V gives CDR1 SGHTA, CDR2 FQGNSA. CDR3 sequence: CASSLVASFNEQFF. The CDR3, as DNA: TGTGCCAGCAGCTTAGTTGCCAGTTTCAATGAGCAGTTCTTC.

The CDR3 DNA follows: TGTGCCAGCAGCCCTGACAAGGTCAACAATCAGCCCCAGCATTTT. Protein product: CASSPDKVNNQPQHF. The V and J genes are TRBV6-6 and TRBJ1-5; D not resolved. CDR3 length: 15 amino acids. Germline lookup yields CDR1 MNHNY and CDR2 SVGAGI (reference sequence). V dropped 6 bases and J dropped 3 bases, with 15 bases sitting between them.

Turning to this clone: The sample carries other DNA sequences with the same CDR3. The chain couples TRBV19 to TRBJ2-4; D ambiguous. Germline CDR1 reads LNHDA; CDR2 reads SQIVND (reference sequence). With 1 base removed from V and 1 base from J, the gap between germline ends came to 5 bases. This CDR3 is 14 amino acids long. In DNA form, the CDR3 reads TGTGCCAGTAGTATAGGTGGGGCCAAAAACATTCAGTACTTC. Its translation is CASSIGGAKNIQYF.